These 8 T cell receptor beta chains were sequenced from one sample in a study of shared clonotypes between healthy human individuals. Measured with immunoSEQ multiplex PCR; TCRdb has only the in-frame clones, and not every one. This sample has 2,500,000 or so clones, with 80% to 95% found just once. The sample was naive CD4+ T cells from PBMCs. Subset of the sample: CD45RA+ positively selected. These receptors were collected from a man aged 18 to 35 in good health. Some clones in this sample may be carry-over from other donors' samples.

This CDR3 reads CASSSVAGRLGEQFF. CDR3 nucleotides: TGTGCCAGCAGCTCGGTGGCAGGAAGGCTAGGGGAGCAGTTCTTC. The V call is TRBV11-2, the J call TRBJ2-1; D is ambiguous. Germline lookup yields CDR1 SGHAT and CDR2 FQNNGV. V lost 4 bases and J lost 10, with 20 bases in between. The CDR3 runs to 15 residues.

The rearrangement joins TRBV7-2 to TRBJ2-5, with D possibly being TRBD2 (7 bases). CDR1 and CDR2 (germline): SGHTA, FQGNSA. This CDR3 has 16 amino acids. V was pared by 0 bases and J by 5 bases, with 16 bases between. The CDR3 DNA sequence: TGTGCCAGCAGCTTAGCCGGGTCGGGGGGCTGGGAGACCCAGTACTTC. Amino acid sequence: CASSLAGSGGWETQYF.

This sequence joins TRBV7-9 and TRBJ2-4, with 11 bases fitting TRBD1. The CDR3 length is 17 residues. Trimming at V came to 2 bases and at J to 3 bases, leaving 6 bases not matched to a gene. Per germline, CDR1 SEHNR and CDR2 FQNEAQ (reference sequence). The CDR3 is CASSLPGGTGGKNIQYF. DNA of the CDR3: TGTGCCAGCAGCTTACCCGGCGGGACAGGGGGCAAAAACATTCAGTACTTC.

The chain recombines TRBV7-2 with TRBJ2-1; D gene unclear. CDR1 is SGHTA and CDR2 is FQGNSA in the germline V gene. This CDR3 is built from 13 residues. V dropped 2 bases and J dropped 7 bases, with 9 bases sitting between them. CDR3 sequence (DNA): TGTGCCAGCAGCTTAATATCTGGGAATGAGCAGTTCTTC. Translated, it gives CASSLISGNEQFF.

A remark on this clone: The sample carries other DNA sequences with the same CDR3. The chain joins TRBV6-5 to TRBJ2-1, with 8 bases that match TRBD2. Germline loops: CDR1 MNHEY, CDR2 SVGAGI. The CDR3 extends over 15 amino acids. Trimming at V came to 0 bases and at J to 6 bases, leaving 4 bases not matched to a gene. The CDR3 nucleotides are TGTGCCAGCAGTTACTCGCTAGCGGGCGGCAATGAGCAGTTCTTC. It is translated as CASSYSLAGGNEQFF.

The J gene is TRBJ1-2, the V gene TRBV28; D uncertain. The germline V and J ends were trimmed by 3 bases and 4 bases, with 15 bases remaining between them. Germline CDR1 MDHEN, CDR2 SYDVKM. CDR3 size: 15 residues. CDR3 in amino acids: CASSLGGSLSYGYTF. CDR3 coding DNA: TGTGCCAGCAGTTTGGGAGGGTCCCTAAGCTATGGCTACACCTTC.

The V gene is TRBV11-3, the J gene TRBJ2-1; D assignment may be TRBD1 or TRBD2 (7 bases each). The germline V gene encodes CDR1 SGHNT and CDR2 YENEEA. V gave up 0 bases and J gave up 4 bases, with 13 bases separating them. The CDR3 contains 16 residues. The CDR3 DNA reads TGTGCCAGCAGCTTAGAGGGGGGGACAGATTACAATGAGCAGTTCTTC. Its translation: CASSLEGGTDYNEQFF.

The CDR3 loop reads CASSLAGRASGSSYNEQFF. The CDR3 bases are TGTGCCAGCAGCTTAGCTGGGAGAGCTAGCGGGAGTTCCTACAATGAGCAGTTCTTC. V gene TRBV7-9 combines with J gene TRBJ2-1, with 10 bases identical to TRBD2. The J segment lost 1 base and the V segment lost 0 bases, leaving 9 bases of the junction unmatched. The CDR3 consists of 19 residues. The germline CDR1 and CDR2 sequences are SEHNR and FQNEAQ (reference sequence). Full variable domain (rest looked up from reference TRBV7-9 and TRBJ2-1): DTGVSQNPRHKITKRGQNVTFRCDPISEHNRLYWYRQTLGQGPEFLTYFQNEAQLEKSRLLSDRFSAERPKGSFSTLEIQRTEQGDSAMYLCASSLAGRASGSSYNEQFFGPGTRLTVL.